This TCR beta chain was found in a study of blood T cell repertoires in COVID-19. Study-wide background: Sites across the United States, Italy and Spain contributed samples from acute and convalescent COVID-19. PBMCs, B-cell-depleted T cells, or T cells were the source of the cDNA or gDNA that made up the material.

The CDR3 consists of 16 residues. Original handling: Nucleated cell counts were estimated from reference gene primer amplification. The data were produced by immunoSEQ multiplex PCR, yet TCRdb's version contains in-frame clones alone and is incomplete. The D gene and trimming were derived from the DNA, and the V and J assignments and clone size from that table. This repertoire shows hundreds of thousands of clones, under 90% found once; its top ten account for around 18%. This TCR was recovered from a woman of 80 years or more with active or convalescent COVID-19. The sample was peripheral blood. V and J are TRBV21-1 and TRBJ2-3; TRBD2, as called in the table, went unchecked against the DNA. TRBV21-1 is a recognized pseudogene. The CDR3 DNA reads TGTGCCAGCAGCAAAAATTGGAGGGCCGACGCAGATACGCAGTATTTT. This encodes CASSKNWRADADTQYF.